This entry is about one T cell receptor (beta chain). The record originates from a study of monozygotic twins with inflammatory bowel disease. This CDR3 region has 16 residues. Using the 5' RACE reads, TCRdb records one entry per CDR3 protein without DNA. Recorded for this sample: 150,000 to 200,000 distinct CDR3 sequences. The receptor was isolated from a human donor with ulcerative colitis or Crohn's disease, or a healthy co-twin of an affected twin (not recorded which). The sequenced material came from blood. This rearrangement joins TRBV12-3 or TRBV12-4 to TRBJ1-5. The CDR3 loop is CASSLVWGRSNQPQHF.